What follows are 25 T cell receptor beta chains derived from one specimen sequenced in a study of blood T cell repertoires in COVID-19. Generated by immunoSEQ multiplex PCR, the TCRdb table keeps only in-frame clones and is missing some. The table includes about 270,000 clones, approximately 89% detected once. The specimen sequenced was peripheral blood. Receptors originate from a man aged 35 to 55 with active or convalescent COVID-19.

J is TRBJ2-2 and V is TRBV6-1; possibly TRBD2 for D (6 bases). Germline lookup yields CDR1 MNHNS and CDR2 SASEGT. The CDR3 totals 14 residues. V was clipped by 3 bases and J by 8 bases, with 13 bases between them. The CDR3 DNA is TGTGCCAGCAGTGAGGCGGGGTTTATTGGGGAGCTGTTTTTT. Protein sequence: CASSEAGFIGELFF.

This chain joins TRBV7-2 and TRBJ2-1, with 7 bases identical to TRBD1. The CDR3 is 16 amino acids. V trimming: 2 bases; J trimming: 4 bases; junction bases outside the gene matches: 8. The germline gives CDR1 SGHTA, CDR2 FQGNSA. In DNA form, the CDR3 reads TGTGCCAGCAGCTTAAGAGTGAGGGACAGATACAATGAGCAGTTCTTC. This gives the protein CASSLRVRDRYNEQFF.

The V gene is TRBV29-1, the J gene TRBJ2-7; D call uncertain. This CDR3 comprises 11 residues. The germline V gene has CDR1 SQVTM and CDR2 ANQGSEA. The V and J ends lost 4 bases and 0 bases respectively, with 4 bases between them. DNA of the CDR3: TGCAGCGTTGCAGTCTCCTACGAGCAGTACTTC. Translated: CSVAVSYEQYF.

This clone was recorded a few times. V gene TRBV7-2 combines with J gene TRBJ2-1, with TRBD2 matching 11 bases. This CDR3 region has 15 residues. V trimming: 5 bases; J trimming: 9 bases; junction bases outside the gene matches: 9. Germline V gives CDR1 SGHTA, CDR2 FQGNSA. In DNA form, the CDR3 reads TGTGCCAGCAGCAAAAAGATTAGCGGGAGGGTTGAGCAGTTCTTC. Translated, it gives CASSKKISGRVEQFF.

This chain links TRBV12-5 with TRBJ1-4; no definite D call. Trimming took off 5 bases at V and 2 bases at J, with 12 bases between the two ends. The CDR3 has 15 residues. The germline V gene encodes CDR1 LGHNT and CDR2 FRNRAP. CDR3 nucleotides: TGTGCTAGTGGTATACCGAGTGCGACTAATGAAAAACTGTTTTTT. Amino acid sequence: CASGIPSATNEKLFF.

The gene calls are TRBV27 and TRBJ2-7; 7 bases line up with TRBD1. V was pared by 5 bases and J by 10 bases, with 8 bases of the junction left unmatched. The CDR3 has 12 residues. Per the germline V gene, CDR1 is MNHEY and CDR2 is SMNVEV (reference sequence). The CDR3 is CASSARDRKQYF. Here the CDR3 DNA reads TGTGCCAGCAGTGCCCGGGACAGAAAACAGTACTTC.

The chain carries TRBV2 and TRBJ1-6; D uncertain. The CDR3 is 15 residues long. CDR1 SNHLY and CDR2 FYNNEI come from the germline V gene. V shed 7 bases and J shed 0 bases, with 10 bases lying between them. The CDR3 DNA reads TGTGCCAGCACCCGGGAGAGCTCCTATAATTCACCCCTCCACTTT. Translating gives CASTRESSYNSPLHF.

This chain links TRBV9 with TRBJ2-1; a weak D match, TRBD2 (6 bases). V was shortened by 3 bases and J by 6 bases, with 25 bases between the two germline ends. Germline V gives CDR1 SGDLS, CDR2 YYNGEE. The CDR3 covers 18 residues. The CDR3 spells CASSGPGLPLVGSNEQFF. The DNA for the CDR3 is TGTGCCAGCAGCGGCCCGGGACTCCCACTAGTAGGGTCCAATGAGCAGTTCTTC. Variable domain in full (rest from reference TRBV9 and TRBJ2-1): DSGVTQTPKHLITATGQRVTLRCSPRSGDLSVYWYQQSLDQGLQFLIQYYNGEERAKGNILERFSAQQFPDLHSELNLSSLELGDSALYFCASSGPGLPLVGSNEQFFGPGTRLTVL.

Details on this clone: The identical CDR3 is also encoded by other nucleotide sequences in the sample. CDR3 sequence (DNA): TGCAGCGTCTTACAGGACTCTGGAAACACCATATATTTT. Translation gives CSVLQDSGNTIYF. V gene TRBV29-1 combines with J gene TRBJ1-3, with a possible D match to TRBD1 (5 bases). V was trimmed by 6 bases and J by 0 bases, leaving 9 bases between them. CDR3 length: 13 residues. The germline gives CDR1 SQVTM, CDR2 ANQGSEA. Combining the CDR3 with reference TRBV29-1 and TRBJ1-3 gives the whole variable domain SAVISQKPSRDICQRGTSLTIQCQVDSQVTMMFWYRQQPGQSLTLIATANQGSEATYESGFVIDKFPISRPNLTFSTLTVSNMSPEDSSIYLCSVLQDSGNTIYFGEGSWLTVV.

A word on this clone: The same CDR3 also results from other DNA sequences found in this sample. V gene TRBV18 combines with J gene TRBJ2-7, with 7 positions matching TRBD1. The CDR3 length is 14 residues. The junction had 3 bases not matched to a gene; V was cut back by 3 bases and J by 1 base. Germline V CDR1 and CDR2: KGHSH, LQKENI. DNA of the CDR3: TGTGCCAGCTCACCTAGGGACAGTTCCTACGAGCAGTACTTC. As protein: CASSPRDSSYEQYF.

The rearrangement joins TRBV7-9 to TRBJ2-3, with 13 bases aligning to TRBD2. J gave up 1 base and V 3 bases, and 7 bases lay outside the gene matches. CDR1 SEHNR and CDR2 FQNEAQ come from the germline V gene (reference sequence). This CDR3 has 18 amino acids. As DNA, the CDR3 is TGTGCCAGCAGCTTCTGGACTAGCGGGAGTACGGGCACAGATACGCAGTATTTT. Amino acids: CASSFWTSGSTGTDTQYF.

The rearrangement uses TRBV5-1 and TRBJ1-3; D call uncertain. CDR1 and CDR2 from the germline V gene are SGHRS and YFSETQ. The ends were cut back, 2 bases at V and 3 bases at J, with 12 bases in the middle. The CDR3 runs to 15 residues. CDR3 protein: CASSLGSSFGNTIYF. CDR3 in DNA: TGCGCCAGCAGCTTAGGGTCTAGCTTTGGAAACACCATATATTTT. The full variable domain, in which reference TRBV5-1 and TRBJ1-3 provide the parts outside the CDR3, is KAGVTQTPRYLIKTRGQQVTLSCSPISGHRSVSWYQQTPGQGLQFLFEYFSETQRNKGNFPGRFSGRQFSNSRSEMNVSTLELGDSALYLCASSLGSSFGNTIYFGEGSWLTVV.

The V and J genes are TRBV5-6 and TRBJ1-2; the match to TRBD1 covers 8 bases. V shed 4 bases and J 3 bases; nucleotides not matched to a gene: 8. CDR1 and CDR2 from the germline V gene are SGHDT and YYEEEE. The CDR3 is made up of 15 amino acids. The CDR3 here is CASSPEPTGDYGYTF. DNA of the CDR3: TGTGCCAGCAGCCCAGAACCGACAGGGGACTATGGCTACACCTTC.

The rearrangement links TRBV15 to TRBJ1-6; no firm D call. The CDR3 contains 12 residues. The ends were cut back, 5 bases at V and 7 bases at J, with 6 bases in the middle. Germline CDR1 LNHNV, CDR2 YYDKDF (reference sequence). CDR3: CATSGGNSPLHF. DNA of the CDR3: TGTGCCACCAGCGGCGGGAATTCACCCCTCCACTTT.

V gene TRBV30 combines with J gene TRBJ2-7; D may be TRBD1 (6 bases). CDR3 length: 12 residues. CDR1 and CDR2 (germline): GTSNPN, SVGIG (reference sequence). V gave up 2 bases and J gave up 2 bases, with 7 bases separating them. The DNA of the CDR3 is TGTGCCTGGAGTAGGGGGACCTACGAGCAGTACTTC. Protein sequence: CAWSRGTYEQYF.

Here the CDR3 DNA reads TGTGCCACCACACCGGGACAGGGTAGAACCGGGGAGCTGTTTTTT. Translated, it gives CATTPGQGRTGELFF. The genes are TRBV30 and TRBJ2-2, with 9 bases aligning to TRBD1. CDR1 is GTSNPN and CDR2 is SVGIG in the germline V gene (reference sequence). CDR3 length: 15 amino acids. The J segment lost 5 bases and the V segment lost 8 bases, leaving 12 bases of the junction unmatched.

The J gene is TRBJ2-2, the V gene TRBV5-1, with D possibly TRBD2 on 5 matching bases. The CDR3 length is 12 residues. V was pared by 2 bases and J by 8 bases, with 7 bases between. CDR1 is SGHRS and CDR2 is YFSETQ in the germline V gene. The CDR3: CASSFVAGELFF. In DNA, the CDR3 is TGCGCCAGCAGCTTTGTAGCGGGGGAGCTGTTTTTT.

This clone came up once. The J gene is TRBJ1-2, the V gene TRBV11-2, with 7 bases matching TRBD1. There are 17 residues in the CDR3. Germline V gene data show CDR1 as SGHAT and CDR2 as FQNNGV. Trimming removed 6 bases from V and 4 bases from J; junction bases left unmatched: 17. CDR3 DNA sequence: TGTGCCAGCAGTCCGGCGCATGAAGACAGGGTACGCTATGGCTACACCTTC. This translates into CASSPAHEDRVRYGYTF. Full variable domain (remainder filled in from reference TRBV11-2 and TRBJ1-2): EAGVAQSPRYKIIEKRQSVAFWCNPISGHATLYWYQQILGQGPKLLIQFQNNGVVDDSQLPKDRFSAERLKGVDSTLKIQPAKLEDSAVYLCASSPAHEDRVRYGYTFGSGTRLTVV.

This chain joins TRBV15 and TRBJ1-2; D gene unclear. CDR1 and CDR2 from the germline V gene are LNHNV and YYDKDF (reference sequence). This CDR3 comprises 14 residues. V lost 0 bases to trimming and J lost 8 bases, with 13 bases between them. CDR3 protein: CATSRDSGNGGYTF. The CDR3 region has the DNA TGTGCCACCAGCAGAGATTCGGGTAATGGAGGCTACACCTTC.

This clone occurred once. The V call is TRBV7-9, the J call TRBJ2-3; possibly TRBD2 for D (5 bases). Germline V CDR1 and CDR2: SEHNR, FQNEAQ (reference sequence). The CDR3 is made up of 14 amino acids. The germline V and J ends were trimmed by 7 bases and 6 bases, with 17 bases remaining between them. CDR3: CASTKATGFDTQYF. As DNA, the CDR3 is TGTGCCAGCACCAAGGCGACGGGGTTTGATACGCAGTATTTT.

The gene calls are TRBV29-1 and TRBJ1-5; 7 bases are shared with TRBD1. The V segment lost 7 bases and the J segment 2 bases; nucleotides outside the gene matches: 14. The CDR3 sequence is 16 residues long. Germline CDR1 reads SQVTM; CDR2 reads ANQGSEA. This CDR3 is CSAWDSSLEGNQPQHF. Written as DNA, the CDR3 is TGCAGCGCATGGGACAGCTCCTTAGAAGGCAATCAGCCCCAGCATTTT. The whole variable domain, filled in from reference TRBV29-1 and TRBJ1-5, reads SAVISQKPSRDICQRGTSLTIQCQVDSQVTMMFWYRQQPGQSLTLIATANQGSEATYESGFVIDKFPISRPNLTFSTLTVSNMSPEDSSIYLCSAWDSSLEGNQPQHFGDGTRLSIL.

The chain combines TRBV6-2 or TRBV6-3 with TRBJ2-1; 7 nucleotides line up with TRBD2. The CDR3 is 17 residues long. J was trimmed by 2 bases and V by 6 bases; bases with no gene match: 13. Germline CDR1 and CDR2: MNHEY and SVGEGT. This CDR3 reads CASSPLRSSGTYNEQFF. As DNA, the CDR3 is TGTGCCAGCAGCCCTTTAAGGTCGAGCGGGACCTACAATGAGCAGTTCTTC.

The chain is built from TRBV13 and TRBJ1-2; 8 bases align to TRBD1. CDR3 length: 15 residues. V gave up 5 bases and J gave up 2 bases; unmatched junction bases: 7. Germline V gene data show CDR1 as PRHDT and CDR2 as FYEKMQ (reference sequence). DNA of the CDR3: TGTGCCAGCAGCCCGGCCTCAGGGGGCAACTATGGCTACACCTTC. This codes for CASSPASGGNYGYTF.

The V gene is TRBV19, the J gene TRBJ1-5; D is possibly TRBD1 (5 bases). V was clipped by 7 bases and J by 2 bases, with 15 bases between them. This CDR3 comprises 15 residues. Germline V gives CDR1 LNHDA, CDR2 SQIVND (reference sequence). CDR3 sequence: CASTKGPGGNQPQHF. The CDR3 DNA is TGTGCCAGTACCAAGGGACCGGGGGGCAATCAGCCCCAGCATTTT.

The CDR3 protein is CASSLKGTRYEQYF. The CDR3 coding sequence is TGTGCCAGCAGTTTGAAGGGGACTAGGTACGAGCAGTACTTC. The rearrangement joins TRBV27 to TRBJ2-7, with 8 bases identical to TRBD2. CDR1 is MNHEY, CDR2 SMNVEV, per germline (reference sequence). The CDR3 is 14 amino acids. Trimming at V came to 3 bases and at J to 4 bases, leaving 5 bases not matched to a gene.